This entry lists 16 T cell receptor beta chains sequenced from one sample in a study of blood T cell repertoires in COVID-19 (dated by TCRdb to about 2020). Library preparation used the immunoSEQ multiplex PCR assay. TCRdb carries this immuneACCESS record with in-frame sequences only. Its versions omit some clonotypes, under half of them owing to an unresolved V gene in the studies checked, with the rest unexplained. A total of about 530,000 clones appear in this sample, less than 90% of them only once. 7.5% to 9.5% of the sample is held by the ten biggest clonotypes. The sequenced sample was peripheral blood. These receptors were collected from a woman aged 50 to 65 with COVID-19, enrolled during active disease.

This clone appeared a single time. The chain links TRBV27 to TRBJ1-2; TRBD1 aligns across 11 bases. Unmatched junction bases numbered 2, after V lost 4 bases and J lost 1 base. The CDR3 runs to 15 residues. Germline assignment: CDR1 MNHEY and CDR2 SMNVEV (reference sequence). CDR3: CASSSGTGGNYGYTF. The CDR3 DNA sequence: TGTGCCAGCAGTTCCGGGACAGGGGGTAACTATGGCTACACCTTC.

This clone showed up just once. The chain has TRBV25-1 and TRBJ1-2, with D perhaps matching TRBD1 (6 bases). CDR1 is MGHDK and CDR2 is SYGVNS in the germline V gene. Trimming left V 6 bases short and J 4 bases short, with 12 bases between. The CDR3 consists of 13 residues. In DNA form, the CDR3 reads TGTGCCAGCAGGGACAGTCGGAGCTATGGCTACACCTTC. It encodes CASRDSRSYGYTF.

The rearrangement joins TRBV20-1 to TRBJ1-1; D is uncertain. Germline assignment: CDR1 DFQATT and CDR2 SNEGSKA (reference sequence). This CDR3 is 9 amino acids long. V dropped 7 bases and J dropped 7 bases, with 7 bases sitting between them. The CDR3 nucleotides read TGCAGTGGGAGCGATGAAGCTTTCTTT. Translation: CSGSDEAFF.

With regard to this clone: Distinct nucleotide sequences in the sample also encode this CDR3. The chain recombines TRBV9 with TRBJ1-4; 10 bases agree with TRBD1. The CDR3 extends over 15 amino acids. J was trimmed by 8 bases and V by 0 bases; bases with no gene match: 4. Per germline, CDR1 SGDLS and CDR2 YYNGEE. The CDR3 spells CASSVGTGGGEKLFF. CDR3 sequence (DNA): TGTGCCAGCAGCGTAGGGACAGGGGGGGGCGAAAAACTGTTTTTT.

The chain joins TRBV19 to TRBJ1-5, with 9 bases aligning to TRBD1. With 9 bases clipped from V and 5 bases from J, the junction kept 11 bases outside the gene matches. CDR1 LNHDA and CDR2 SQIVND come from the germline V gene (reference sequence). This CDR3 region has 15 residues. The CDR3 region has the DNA TGTGCCAGCCATATAACCGGGACAGGGTATCAGCCCCAGCATTTT. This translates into CASHITGTGYQPQHF. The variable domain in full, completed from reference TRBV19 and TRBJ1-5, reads DGGITQSPKYLFRKEGQNVTLSCEQNLNHDAMYWYRQDPGQGLRLIYYSQIVNDFQKGDIAEGYSVSREKKESFPLTVTSAQKNPTAFYLCASHITGTGYQPQHFGDGTRLSIL.

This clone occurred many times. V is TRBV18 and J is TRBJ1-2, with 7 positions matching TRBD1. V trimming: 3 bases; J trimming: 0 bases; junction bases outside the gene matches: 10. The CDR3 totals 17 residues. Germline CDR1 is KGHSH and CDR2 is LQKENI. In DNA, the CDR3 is TGTGCCAGCTCACCTCGACAGGGATATTCGACTAACTATGGCTACACCTTC. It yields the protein CASSPRQGYSTNYGYTF.

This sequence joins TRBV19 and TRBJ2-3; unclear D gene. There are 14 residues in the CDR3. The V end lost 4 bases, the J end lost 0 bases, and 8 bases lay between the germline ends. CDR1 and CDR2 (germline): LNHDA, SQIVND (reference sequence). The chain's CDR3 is CASSTELSTDTQYF. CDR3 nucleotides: TGTGCCAGTAGTACCGAACTTAGCACAGATACGCAGTATTTT.

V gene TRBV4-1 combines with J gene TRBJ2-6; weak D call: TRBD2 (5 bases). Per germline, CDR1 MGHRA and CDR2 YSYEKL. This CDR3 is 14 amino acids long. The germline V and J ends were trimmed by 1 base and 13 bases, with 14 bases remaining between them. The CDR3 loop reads CASSQVGVGDVLTF. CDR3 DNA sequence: TGCGCCAGCAGCCAAGTCGGGGTGGGTGATGTCCTGACTTTC.

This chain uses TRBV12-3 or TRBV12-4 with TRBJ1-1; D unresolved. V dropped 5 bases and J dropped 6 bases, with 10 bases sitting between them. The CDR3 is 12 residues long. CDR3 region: CASSHVRAEAFF. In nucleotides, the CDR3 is TGTGCCAGCAGTCATGTCCGGGCTGAAGCTTTCTTT.

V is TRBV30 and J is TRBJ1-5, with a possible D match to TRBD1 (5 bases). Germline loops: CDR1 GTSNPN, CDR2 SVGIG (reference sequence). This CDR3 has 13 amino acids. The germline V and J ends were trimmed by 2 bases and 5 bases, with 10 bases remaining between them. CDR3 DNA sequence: TGTGCCTGGAGTAACGGCAGGGATCAGCCCCAGCATTTT. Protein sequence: CAWSNGRDQPQHF.

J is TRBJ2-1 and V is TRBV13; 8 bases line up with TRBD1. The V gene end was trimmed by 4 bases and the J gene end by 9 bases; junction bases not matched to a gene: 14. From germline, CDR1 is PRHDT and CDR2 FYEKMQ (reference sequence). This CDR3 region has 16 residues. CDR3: CASSSSGTGLRGEQFF. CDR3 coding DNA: TGTGCCAGCAGCTCCTCCGGGACAGGTCTACGTGGTGAGCAGTTCTTC.

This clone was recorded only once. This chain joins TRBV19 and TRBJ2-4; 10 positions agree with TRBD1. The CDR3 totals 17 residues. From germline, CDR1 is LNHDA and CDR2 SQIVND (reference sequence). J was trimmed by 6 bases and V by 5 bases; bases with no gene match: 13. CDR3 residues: CASSARDRGPGGNIQYF. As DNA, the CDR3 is TGTGCCAGTAGTGCCCGGGACAGGGGCCCCGGAGGAAACATTCAGTACTTC.

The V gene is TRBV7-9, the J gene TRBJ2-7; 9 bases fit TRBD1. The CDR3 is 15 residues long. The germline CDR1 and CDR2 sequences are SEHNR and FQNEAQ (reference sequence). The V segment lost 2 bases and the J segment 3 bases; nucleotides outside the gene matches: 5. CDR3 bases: TGTGCCAGCAGCTTAATAAAGGGACAGGGCTACGAGCAGTACTTC. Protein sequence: CASSLIKGQGYEQYF.

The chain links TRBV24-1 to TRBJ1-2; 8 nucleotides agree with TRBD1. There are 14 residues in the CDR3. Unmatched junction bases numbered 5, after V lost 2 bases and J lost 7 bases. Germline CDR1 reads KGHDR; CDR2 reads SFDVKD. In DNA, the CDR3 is TGTGCCACCAGTGATTCCAGGGGGCCGGGTGGCTACACCTTC. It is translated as CATSDSRGPGGYTF.

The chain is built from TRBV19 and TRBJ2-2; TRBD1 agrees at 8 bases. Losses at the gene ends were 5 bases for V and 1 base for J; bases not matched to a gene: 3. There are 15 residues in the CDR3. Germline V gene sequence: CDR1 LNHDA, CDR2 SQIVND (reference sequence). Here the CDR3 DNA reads TGTGCCAGTAGTCGTGACAGGGGGAACACCGGGGAGCTGTTTTTT. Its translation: CASSRDRGNTGELFF.

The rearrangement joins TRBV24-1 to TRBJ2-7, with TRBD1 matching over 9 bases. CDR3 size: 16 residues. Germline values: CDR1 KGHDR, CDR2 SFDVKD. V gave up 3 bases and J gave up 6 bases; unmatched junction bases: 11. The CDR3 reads CATSDPPGTGIAEQYF. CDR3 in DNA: TGTGCCACCAGTGATCCTCCCGGGACAGGGATCGCCGAGCAGTACTTC.